Sequencing of this T cell receptor beta chain was carried out in a study of beta chain features in type 1 diabetes (dated by TCRdb to between 2017 and 2018). The study in broad terms: Mean age, gender distribution, total cell number and subset yield did not differ between patients and healthy donors. The study compared the TCRB repertoires of sorted circulating CD4+ T cell subsets in recently diagnosed type 1 diabetes patients with those in matched healthy donors. A total of about 110 million sorted cells were examined across all samples, and the number of cells per subset was strongly correlated with RNA yield. Naive and central memory subsets were obtained from all 30 or so donors, but regulatory and stem cell-like memory subsets were isolated from only 8 patients and roughly eight healthy donors. The full study reports these points: Because cDNA was sequenced instead of genomic DNA, highly expressing activated cells could be over-represented, though the groups showed no difference in activation or CD3 levels. Only small numbers of individuals were included in the HLA sub-analyses, which left unresolved whether HLA type had any influence on TCRB rearrangement. In all four CD4+ subsets, TCRB CDR3 length was moderately but significantly shorter in type 1 diabetes patients. Shorter templates might be favored by PCR, yet because patient and control samples were amplified and corrected together, any such skew would affect both groups equally. Naive, central memory and regulatory TCRB repertoires appeared more similar among patients than among healthy donors. At VDJ recombination sites, patients with type 1 diabetes made fewer insertions and deleted more nucleotides, a pattern implying thymic rearrangement abnormalities.

The entire isolated RNA was reverse transcribed using the High Capacity cDNA Reverse Transcription Kit, and thus expressed TCRB transcripts were sequenced. Naive, central memory and regulatory T cell samples underwent deep immunoSEQ sequencing, averaging around 4 million total reads per sample. Sorted cells were lysed in RLT buffer and RNA was extracted with DNase-treated RNeasy Micro or Mini kits, depending on cell number. To prevent cross-contamination, each cell subset was processed individually, whereas patient and healthy donor samples were processed jointly. TCRB sequences were amplified from cDNA with the immunoSEQ multiplex PCR, producing 87-bp fragments spanning the CDR3 region. Sequencing of the amplicons was performed on the Illumina HiSeq platform. The original methods were these. Synthetic template baselines were used to correct PCR bias computationally, reads within Hamming distance 2 were collapsed together, and singletons that could not be merged were discarded. Reads were aligned against IMGT so that V, D and J genes, CDR3 length and insertions or deletions at six rearrangement sites could be assigned. Within each subset, clonotype counts were normalized to sorted cell number, and only after that were true diversity and Gini coefficients computed with the tcR R package. The overlap coefficient, calculated on TCRB nucleotide sequences, was used to measure repertoire sharing. As a proxy for the pre-selection repertoire, out-of-frame TCRB sequences from naive cells were analyzed. TCRdb retrieved this table from immuneACCESS and kept in-frame rearrangements only. Not all clones are present; in checked studies, unresolved V genes account for under half, and no reason is known for the remainder. V and J calls and clone size are given by that table; D and trimming were obtained from the DNA. The sample has a few hundred thousand clones on record, about 15% of them singletons. 0.019% of the sample belongs to the ten largest clones.

Each donor gave one peripheral blood draw, around 100 mL on average, collected into heparinised tubes. Naive, central memory, regulatory and stem cell-like memory CD4+ T cells were sorted on a BD FACSAria II using a panel including CD45RO, CCR7, CD25, CD127, CD95 and CD27. Purity was above 95% for every sorted population. PBMCs were separated immediately by Lymphoprep density gradient centrifugation and were stained directly, without being cultured. To minimize batch effects, samples were stained and sorted in pairs, one healthy donor with one patient per experiment. The germline V gene (reference sequence) provides CDR1 SEHNR and CDR2 FQNEAQ. V lost 1 base and J lost 5 bases; the stretch between them is 9 bases long. The CDR3 sequence holds 13 residues, the cysteine and phenylalanine included. Only CDR3 DNA remains: 39 bases, in frame from the first base. This clone was detected once. Its antigen is not yet known. Base qualities are not recorded, but no much larger clone differs from it by a single base.

The chain was built from TRBV7-9 and TRBJ2-7; the D gene lacks a confident call. The source material was naive CD4+ T cells from blood. Interpreted using the paper, the cell subset or site label stands for: true naive CD4+ T cells. This receptor was identified in a woman in her late teens or twenties in good health. The CDR3 region has the sequence CASSLGSRDEQYF. The bases are TGTGCCAGCAGCTTAGGGAGTCGGGACGAGCAGTACTTC.